This T cell receptor (beta chain) is from a study of control samples from healthy donors and cancer patients. The length of the CDR3 is 14 residues. Germline CDR1 reads DFQATT; CDR2 reads SNEGSKA (reference sequence). Trimming stripped 3 bases from V and 0 bases from J, with 9 bases between. The repertoire was sequenced with immunoSEQ multiplex PCR; TCRdb's copy has only in-frame clones and lacks some. The sample includes 90,000 to 150,000 clones, around 88% of them seen just once. The sequencing sample was made of blood. J is TRBJ1-5 and V is TRBV20-1, with D hard to call. The source is a man aged 35 to 55 in good health. Here the CDR3 DNA reads TGCAGTGCTAGTGGCCAGCATAGCAATCAGCCCCAGCATTTT. Protein sequence: CSASGQHSNQPQHF.